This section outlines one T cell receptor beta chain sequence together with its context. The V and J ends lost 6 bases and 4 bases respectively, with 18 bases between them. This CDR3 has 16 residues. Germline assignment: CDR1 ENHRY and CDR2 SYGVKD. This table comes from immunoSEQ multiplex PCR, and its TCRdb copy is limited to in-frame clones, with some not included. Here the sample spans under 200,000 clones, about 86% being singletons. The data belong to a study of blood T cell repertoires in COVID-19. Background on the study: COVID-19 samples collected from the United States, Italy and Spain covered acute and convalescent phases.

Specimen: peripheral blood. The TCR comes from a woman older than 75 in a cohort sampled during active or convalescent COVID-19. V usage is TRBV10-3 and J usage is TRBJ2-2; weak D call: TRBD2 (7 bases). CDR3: CAISERGAISTGELFF. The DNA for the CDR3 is TGTGCCATCAGCGAACGGGGGGCGATTAGCACCGGGGAGCTGTTTTTT.